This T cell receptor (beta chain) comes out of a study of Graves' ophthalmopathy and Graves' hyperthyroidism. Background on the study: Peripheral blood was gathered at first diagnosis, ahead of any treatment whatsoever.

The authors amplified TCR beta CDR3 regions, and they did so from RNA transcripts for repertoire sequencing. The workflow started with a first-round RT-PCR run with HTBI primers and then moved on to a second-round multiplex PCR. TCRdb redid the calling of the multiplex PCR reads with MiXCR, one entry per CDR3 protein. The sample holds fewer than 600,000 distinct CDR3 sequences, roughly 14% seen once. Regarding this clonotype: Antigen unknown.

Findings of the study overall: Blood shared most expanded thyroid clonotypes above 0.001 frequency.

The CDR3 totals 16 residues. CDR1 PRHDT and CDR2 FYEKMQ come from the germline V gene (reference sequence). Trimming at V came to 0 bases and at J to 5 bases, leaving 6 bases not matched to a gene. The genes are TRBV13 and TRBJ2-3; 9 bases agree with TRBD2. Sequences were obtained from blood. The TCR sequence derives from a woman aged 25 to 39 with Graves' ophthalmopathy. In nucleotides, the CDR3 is TGTGCCAGCAGCTTAGGCAGGCTAGCGGGGCTAGATACGCAGTATTTT. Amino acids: CASSLGRLAGLDTQYF.